What follows are 20 T cell receptor beta chains derived from one specimen sequenced in a study of T cells in Graves' hyperthyroidism and ophthalmopathy. TCR beta CDR3 region amplification was performed from RNA transcripts. Initially, a first-round RT-PCR of the TCR CDR3 employed the HTBI primer set. TCRdb re-derived calls from the multiplex PCR reads in MiXCR, one entry per CDR3 protein. The data show about 180,000 distinct CDR3 sequences, over 15% seen once. Sequencing input: blood. Receptor source: a woman aged 45-60 years with Graves' hyperthyroidism.

This clonotype was detected ten times or more. This chain uses TRBV5-4 with TRBJ1-4; a possible D gene is TRBD1 (5 bases). Trimming pared 0 bases from V and 3 bases from J, leaving 15 bases between. CDR1 SGHNT and CDR2 YYREEE come from the germline V gene (reference sequence). The CDR3 is 17 residues long. Written as DNA, the CDR3 is TGTGCCAGCAGCTTGGGGGGCCCCACGCGGCCTAATGAAAAACTGTTTTTT. Translation: CASSLGGPTRPNEKLFF.

The table lists this clonotype with many counts. V is TRBV5-1 and J is TRBJ2-7, with D possibly TRBD1 on 5 matching bases. The V end lost 0 bases, the J end lost 4 bases, and 11 bases lay between the germline ends. There are 14 residues in the CDR3. Germline V gives CDR1 SGHRS, CDR2 YFSETQ. The CDR3: CASSLDVGLYEQYF. CDR3 DNA: TGCGCCAGCAGCTTGGACGTGGGGCTGTACGAGCAGTACTTC. The full variable domain, with the rest looked up from reference TRBV5-1 and TRBJ2-7, is KAGVTQTPRYLIKTRGQQVTLSCSPISGHRSVSWYQQTPGQGLQFLFEYFSETQRNKGNFPGRFSGRQFSNSRSEMNVSTLELGDSALYLCASSLDVGLYEQYFGPGTRLTVT.

A word on this clonotype: A much larger clone lies a single base off, so this may be a read error. The V call is TRBV6-4, the J call TRBJ1-2; D is uncertain. This CDR3 contains 14 residues. CDR1 MRHNA and CDR2 SNTAGT come from the germline V gene. The DNA of the CDR3 is TGTGCCAGCAGTCCCACCTGGGAAGGGTATGGCTACAACTTC. This translates into CASSPTWEGYGYNF.

This clonotype was found once. This chain uses TRBV5-1 with TRBJ1-1, with D unresolved. The germline V gene encodes CDR1 SGHRS and CDR2 YFSETQ. This CDR3 region has 15 residues. The V end lost 1 base, the J end lost 1 base, and 11 bases lay between the germline ends. The chain's CDR3 is CASSLNNPTNTEAFF. As DNA, the CDR3 is TGCGCCAGCAGCTTGAACAACCCGACGAACACTGAAGCTTTCTTT.

This clonotype was detected ten times or more. The V gene is TRBV18, the J gene TRBJ2-7; D is unresolved. Germline V gene sequence: CDR1 KGHSH, CDR2 LQKENI. V was trimmed by 0 bases and J by 2 bases, leaving 5 bases between them. The CDR3 is made up of 13 amino acids. The DNA of the CDR3 is TGTGCCAGCTCACCACCGTACACCTACGAGCAGTACTTC. It is translated as CASSPPYTYEQYF.

In its sample, this clonotype was seen many times. The chain uses TRBV20-1 and TRBJ2-7, with a weak D call TRBD2 (5 bases). The CDR3 covers 11 residues. Germline assignment: CDR1 DFQATT and CDR2 SNEGSKA (reference sequence). V shed 6 bases and J shed 3 bases, with 9 bases lying between them. CDR3 sequence reads: CSAADFYEQYF. As DNA, the CDR3 is TGCAGTGCCGCGGACTTCTACGAGCAGTACTTC.

This clonotype was seen more than once but under ten times. This chain links TRBV6-5 with TRBJ1-1, with 7 positions matching TRBD1. The germline V gene encodes CDR1 MNHEY and CDR2 SVGAGI. CDR3 length: 15 amino acids. V shed 2 bases, J shed 4 bases, and the junction held 7 bases outside the gene matches. The CDR3 spells CASSYREGASTEAFF. CDR3 coding DNA: TGTGCCAGCAGTTACCGGGAGGGGGCTAGCACTGAAGCTTTCTTT.

This clonotype has a count of ten or more. This chain uses TRBV5-1 with TRBJ1-1; D not certain. The CDR3 is made up of 13 amino acids. V lost 2 bases and J 3 bases, leaving 8 bases between the germline ends. The germline V gene encodes CDR1 SGHRS and CDR2 YFSETQ. The CDR3 reads CASSLTRYTEAFF. CDR3 DNA: TGCGCCAGCAGCTTAACTCGGTACACTGAAGCTTTCTTT. The full variable domain, completed using reference TRBV5-1 and TRBJ1-1, is KAGVTQTPRYLIKTRGQQVTLSCSPISGHRSVSWYQQTPGQGLQFLFEYFSETQRNKGNFPGRFSGRQFSNSRSEMNVSTLELGDSALYLCASSLTRYTEAFFGQGTRLTVV.

This clonotype was seen ten or more times. J is TRBJ2-1 and V is TRBV7-2; D not resolved. The CDR3 covers 13 residues. V gave up 1 base and J gave up 5 bases, with 6 bases separating them. Per the germline V gene, CDR1 is SGHTA and CDR2 is FQGNSA. Written as DNA, the CDR3 is TGTGCCAGCAGCTTAGGAATGGACAATGAGCAGTTCTTC. Protein sequence: CASSLGMDNEQFF.

For this clonotype: One base away lies a much larger clone, so this may be a sequencing read error. The V call is TRBV7-6, the J call TRBJ2-1; D may be TRBD1 (6 bases). CDR1 is SGHVS and CDR2 is FNYEAQ in the germline V gene. The CDR3 sequence is 14 residues long. The CDR3 DNA sequence: TGTGCCGGCAGCTTAGCAGCCAGGGGTAATGAGCAGTTCTTC. Its protein product is CAGSLAARGNEQFF.

The chain carries TRBV7-8 and TRBJ2-7; D gene unclear. The germline CDR1 and CDR2 sequences are SGHVS and FQNEAQ. Trimming stripped 5 bases from V and 3 bases from J, with 11 bases between. The CDR3 extends over 13 amino acids. The CDR3 DNA reads as TGTGCCAGCAGCGTTCGGAGATACTACGAGCAGTACTTC. This sequence encodes CASSVRRYYEQYF.

This clonotype occurred many times. The J gene is TRBJ1-2, the V gene TRBV20-1, with a possible D match to TRBD1 (5 bases). The germline V gene has CDR1 DFQATT and CDR2 SNEGSKA (reference sequence). The CDR3 covers 14 residues. Trimming stripped 6 bases from V and 7 bases from J, with 21 bases between. The CDR3 nucleotides read TGCAGTGCCATTAGGGCCGGGACCCCGTCTGGCTACACCTTC. Its protein product is CSAIRAGTPSGYTF.

In this sample, this clonotype turned up many times. The chain couples TRBV20-1 to TRBJ1-4, with TRBD1 as a possible D gene (6 bases). Per germline, CDR1 DFQATT and CDR2 SNEGSKA (reference sequence). This CDR3 spans 14 amino acids. The germline V and J ends were trimmed by 4 bases and 2 bases, with 11 bases remaining between them. The CDR3 DNA reads TGCAGTGCTATCGCAGGGGCTACTAATGAAAAACTGTTTTTT. Its protein is CSAIAGATNEKLFF.

This clonotype has at least ten counts. The chain is built from TRBV6-2 or TRBV6-3 and TRBJ2-2; D is unclear. From germline, CDR1 is MNHEY and CDR2 SVGEGT. The CDR3 runs 16 residues. V lost 7 bases and J lost 8, with 23 bases in between. In DNA form, the CDR3 reads TGTGCCAGCACCCTTTACAGTGCTTCTCGCTTTGGGGAGCTGTTTTTT. It specifies CASTLYSASRFGELFF.

The table lists this clonotype with a few counts. The chain couples TRBV14 to TRBJ2-7, with no clear D. The V end lost 0 bases, the J end lost 5 bases, and 5 bases lay between the germline ends. Germline V CDR1 and CDR2: SGHDN, FVKESK. This CDR3 spans 12 amino acids. CDR3 sequence (DNA): TGTGCCAGCAGCCAAGAATTCCACGAGCAGTACTTC. Translation: CASSQEFHEQYF.

This clonotype has a count of ten or more. The rearrangement links TRBV19 to TRBJ1-1; D is perhaps TRBD1 (5 bases). V lost 5 bases and J 4 bases, leaving 11 bases between the germline ends. Germline V CDR1 and CDR2: LNHDA, SQIVND (reference sequence). The length of the CDR3 is 13 residues. Here the CDR3 reads CASSWGTATEAFF. As DNA, the CDR3 is TGTGCCAGTAGTTGGGGGACGGCCACTGAAGCTTTCTTT.

This clonotype has at least ten counts. V is TRBV7-8 and J is TRBJ1-1; D is unclear. The CDR3 has 19 residues. The V end lost 4 bases, the J end lost 1 base, and 25 bases lay between the germline ends. CDR1 and CDR2 from the germline V gene are SGHVS and FQNEAQ. In nucleotides, the CDR3 is TGTGCCAGCAGCTCTAGTAGACCGCCGCTGAAGACCCGGAACACTGAAGCTTTCTTT. Amino acids: CASSSSRPPLKTRNTEAFF.

This clonotype appeared many times. The chain combines TRBV27 with TRBJ2-1, with TRBD2 identical over 8 bases. The CDR3 contains 14 residues. Per germline, CDR1 MNHEY and CDR2 SMNVEV (reference sequence). J lost 8 bases, V lost 2 bases, and 5 bases had no gene match. For the CDR3, the DNA is TGTGCCAGCAGTTTACGGGGGGGGTCCTATGAGCAGTTCTTC. Amino acid sequence: CASSLRGGSYEQFF.

The chain recombines TRBV7-9 with TRBJ1-4; D is unclear. Germline CDR1 SEHNR, CDR2 FQNEAQ (reference sequence). The CDR3 is 15 amino acids. Trimming pared 3 bases from V and 8 bases from J, leaving 16 bases between. The CDR3 here is CASSLGGGVREKLFF. In nucleotides, the CDR3 is TGTGCCAGCAGCTTGGGTGGTGGCGTACGCGAAAAACTGTTTTTT.

This clonotype appeared a single time. This chain connects TRBV28 to TRBJ1-2; D unresolved. The CDR3 totals 13 residues. Germline assignment: CDR1 MDHEN and CDR2 SYDVKM. Between the trimmed V and J ends, which lost 2 bases and 1 base, there was a span of 5 bases. The CDR3 DNA follows: TGTGCCAGCAGTTTAATACTTAACTATGGCTACACCTTC. Its protein is CASSLILNYGYTF.